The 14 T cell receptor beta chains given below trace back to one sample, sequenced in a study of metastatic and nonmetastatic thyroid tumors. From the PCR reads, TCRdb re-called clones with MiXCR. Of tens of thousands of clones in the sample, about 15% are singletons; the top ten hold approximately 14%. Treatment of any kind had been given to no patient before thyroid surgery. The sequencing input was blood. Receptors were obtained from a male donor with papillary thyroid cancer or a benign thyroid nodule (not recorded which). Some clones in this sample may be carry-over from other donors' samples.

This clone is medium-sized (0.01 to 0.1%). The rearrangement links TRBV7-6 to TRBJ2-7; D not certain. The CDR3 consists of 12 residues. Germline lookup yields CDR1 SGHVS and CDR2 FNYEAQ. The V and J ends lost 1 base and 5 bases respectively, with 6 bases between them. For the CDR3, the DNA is TGTGCCAGCAGCTTAGGATCGGACGAGCAGTACTTC. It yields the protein CASSLGSDEQYF.

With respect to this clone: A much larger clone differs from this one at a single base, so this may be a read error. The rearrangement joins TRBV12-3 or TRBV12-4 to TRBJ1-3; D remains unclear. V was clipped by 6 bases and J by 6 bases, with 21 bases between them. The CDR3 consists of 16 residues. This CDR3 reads CASSFLRPRPENTIYF. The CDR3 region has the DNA TGTGCCAGCAGCTTTCTCAGACCCAGGCCCGAAAACACCATATATTTT.

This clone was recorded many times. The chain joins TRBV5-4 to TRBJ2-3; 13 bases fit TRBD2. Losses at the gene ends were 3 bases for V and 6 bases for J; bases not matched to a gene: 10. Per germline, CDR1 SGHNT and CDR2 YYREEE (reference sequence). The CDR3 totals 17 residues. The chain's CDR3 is CASSYSIATSGGDTQYF. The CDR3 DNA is TGTGCCAGCAGCTATAGCATAGCGACTAGCGGGGGGGATACGCAGTATTTT.

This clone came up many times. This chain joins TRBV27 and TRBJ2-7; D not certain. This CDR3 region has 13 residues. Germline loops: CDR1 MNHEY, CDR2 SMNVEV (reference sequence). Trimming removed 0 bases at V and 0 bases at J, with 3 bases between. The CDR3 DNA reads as TGTGCCAGCAGTTTATCCATCTCCTACGAGCAGTACTTC. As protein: CASSLSISYEQYF.

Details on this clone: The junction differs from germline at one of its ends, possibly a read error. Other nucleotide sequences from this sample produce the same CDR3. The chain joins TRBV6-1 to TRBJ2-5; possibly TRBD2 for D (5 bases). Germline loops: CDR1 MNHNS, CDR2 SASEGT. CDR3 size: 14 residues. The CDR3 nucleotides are TGTGCAAGCAGTGAAGGCGGGCGTCGAGAGACCCAGTACTTT. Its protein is CASSEGGRRETQYF.

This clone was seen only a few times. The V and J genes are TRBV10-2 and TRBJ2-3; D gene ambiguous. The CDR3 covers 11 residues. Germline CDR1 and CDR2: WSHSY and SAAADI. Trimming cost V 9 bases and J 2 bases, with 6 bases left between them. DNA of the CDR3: TGCGCCAGTAGCATCACAGATACGCAGTATTTT. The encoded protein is CASSITDTQYF.

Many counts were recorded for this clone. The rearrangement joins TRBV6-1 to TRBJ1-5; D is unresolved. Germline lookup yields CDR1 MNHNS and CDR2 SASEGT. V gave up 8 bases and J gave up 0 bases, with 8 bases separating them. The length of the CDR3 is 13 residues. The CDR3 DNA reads TGTGCCAGCGCTACAGTTAGCAATCAGCCCCAGCATTTT. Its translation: CASATVSNQPQHF.

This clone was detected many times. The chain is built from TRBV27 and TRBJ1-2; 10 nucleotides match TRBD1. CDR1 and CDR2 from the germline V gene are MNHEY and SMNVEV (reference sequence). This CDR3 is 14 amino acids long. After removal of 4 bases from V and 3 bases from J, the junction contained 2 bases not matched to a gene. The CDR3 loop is CASSWTGGDYGYTF. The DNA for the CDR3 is TGTGCCAGCAGTTGGACAGGGGGTGACTATGGCTACACCTTC.

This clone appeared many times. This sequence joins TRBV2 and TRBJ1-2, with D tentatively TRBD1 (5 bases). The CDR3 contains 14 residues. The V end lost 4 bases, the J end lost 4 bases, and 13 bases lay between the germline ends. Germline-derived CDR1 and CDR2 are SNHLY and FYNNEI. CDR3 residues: CASSVQTGGYGYTF. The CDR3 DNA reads TGTGCCAGCAGTGTGCAGACGGGGGGCTATGGCTACACCTTC. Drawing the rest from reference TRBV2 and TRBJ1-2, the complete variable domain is EPEVTQTPSHQVTQMGQEVILRCVPISNHLYFYWYRQILGQKVEFLVSFYNNEISEKSEIFDDQFSVERPDGSNFTLKIRSTKLEDSAMYFCASSVQTGGYGYTFGSGTRLTVV.

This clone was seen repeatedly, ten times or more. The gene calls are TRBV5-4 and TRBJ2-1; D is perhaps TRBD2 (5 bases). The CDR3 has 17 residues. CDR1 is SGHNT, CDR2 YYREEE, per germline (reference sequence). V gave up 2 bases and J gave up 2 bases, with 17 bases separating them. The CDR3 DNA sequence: TGTGCCAGCAGCTTAAGCGGCCCCCTTCGAACCTACAATGAGCAGTTCTTC. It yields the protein CASSLSGPLRTYNEQFF.

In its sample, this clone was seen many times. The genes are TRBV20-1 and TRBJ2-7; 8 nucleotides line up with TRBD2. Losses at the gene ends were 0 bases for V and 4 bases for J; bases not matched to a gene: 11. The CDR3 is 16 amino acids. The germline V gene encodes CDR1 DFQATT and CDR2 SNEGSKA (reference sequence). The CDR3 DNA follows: TGCAGTGCTAGAGATGTGGGAGCGGGAGTAGGGTACGAGCAGTACTTC. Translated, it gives CSARDVGAGVGYEQYF.

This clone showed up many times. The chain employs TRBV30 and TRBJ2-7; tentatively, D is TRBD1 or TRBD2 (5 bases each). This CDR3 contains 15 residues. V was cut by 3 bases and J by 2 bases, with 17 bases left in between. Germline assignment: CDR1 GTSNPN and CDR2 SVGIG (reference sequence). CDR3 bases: TGTGCCTGGAGCAAGGGACCGGGCCCAGCCTACGAGCAGTACTTC. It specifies CAWSKGPGPAYEQYF.

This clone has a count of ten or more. The chain's CDR3 is CASSYSGDKAGELFF. As DNA, the CDR3 is TGTGCCAGCAGTTACTCGGGGGATAAGGCCGGGGAGCTGTTTTTT. The chain recombines TRBV6-2 or TRBV6-3 with TRBJ2-2; D is perhaps TRBD1 or TRBD2 (5 bases each). CDR3 length equals 15 residues. V was clipped by 0 bases and J by 6 bases, with 11 bases between them. Germline values: CDR1 MNHEY, CDR2 SVGEGT.

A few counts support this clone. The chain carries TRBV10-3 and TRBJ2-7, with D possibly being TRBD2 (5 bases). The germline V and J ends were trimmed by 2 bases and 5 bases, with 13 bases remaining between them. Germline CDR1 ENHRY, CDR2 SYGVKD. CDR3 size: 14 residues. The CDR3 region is CAISEDYNLNEQYF. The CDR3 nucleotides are TGTGCCATCAGTGAGGACTACAACCTCAACGAGCAGTACTTC.